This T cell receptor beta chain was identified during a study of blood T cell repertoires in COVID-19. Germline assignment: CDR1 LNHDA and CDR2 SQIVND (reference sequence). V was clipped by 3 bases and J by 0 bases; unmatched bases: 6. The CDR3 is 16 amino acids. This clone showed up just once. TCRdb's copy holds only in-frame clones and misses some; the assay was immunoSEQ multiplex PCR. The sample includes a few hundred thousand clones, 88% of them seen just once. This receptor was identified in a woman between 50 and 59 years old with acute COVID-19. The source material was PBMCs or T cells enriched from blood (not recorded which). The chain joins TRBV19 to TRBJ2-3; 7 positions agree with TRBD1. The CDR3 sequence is CASSIGDRTSTDTQYF. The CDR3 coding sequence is TGTGCCAGTAGTATTGGGGACAGAACTAGCACAGATACGCAGTATTTT.